The 26 T cell receptor beta chains listed next were all sequenced from one sample in a study of blood T cell repertoires in COVID-19. Assay: immunoSEQ multiplex PCR; the TCRdb copy retains only in-frame clones and omits some. Of roughly 300,000 clones listed, approximately 80% are singletons. Material for sequencing was peripheral blood. These receptors were obtained from a woman aged 55-70 years with active or convalescent COVID-19.

This clone was seen once. V is TRBV18 and J is TRBJ2-2, with 9 bases lining up with TRBD1. V dropped 6 bases and J dropped 7; count of bases not matched to a gene: 9. Per germline, CDR1 KGHSH and CDR2 LQKENI. The CDR3 runs to 15 residues. The CDR3 loop reads CASSLWTGDVGELFF. The CDR3 DNA reads TGTGCCAGCTCTCTTTGGACAGGGGACGTCGGGGAGCTGTTTTTT.

A remark on this clone: The junction does not match germline at one end; this may be a read error. The chain is built from TRBV7-7 and TRBJ2-5; 14 positions match TRBD2. Germline-derived CDR1 and CDR2 are SSHAT and FNYEAQ (reference sequence). The CDR3 is made up of 15 amino acids. CDR3 nucleotide sequence: TGTGCTAGCAGCTTAGGGACTAGCGGGGGAGAGACCCAGTACTTC. It codes for CASSLGTSGGETQYF. The full variable domain, its missing parts supplied by reference TRBV7-7 and TRBJ2-5, is GAGVSQSPRYKVTKRGQDVTLRCDPISSHATLYWYQQALGQGPEFLTYFNYEAQPDKSGLPSDRFSAERPEGSISTLTIQRTEQRDSAMYRCASSLGTSGGETQYFGPGTRLLVL.

The chain recombines TRBV5-1 with TRBJ1-1, with 7 bases aligning to TRBD1. Looked up from germline, CDR1 is SGHRS and CDR2 is YFSETQ. With V trimmed by 4 bases and J by 3 bases, 12 bases remained unmatched. This CDR3 is 16 amino acids long. The chain's CDR3 is CASSVQGQPGDTEAFF. As DNA, the CDR3 is TGCGCCAGCAGCGTGCAGGGACAGCCGGGAGACACTGAAGCTTTCTTT. The complete variable domain, with remaining parts taken from reference TRBV5-1 and TRBJ1-1, reads KAGVTQTPRYLIKTRGQQVTLSCSPISGHRSVSWYQQTPGQGLQFLFEYFSETQRNKGNFPGRFSGRQFSNSRSEMNVSTLELGDSALYLCASSVQGQPGDTEAFFGQGTRLTVV.

The chain combines TRBV7-3 with TRBJ2-7; D not resolved. The germline CDR1 and CDR2 sequences are SGHTA and FQGTGA. This CDR3 is 14 amino acids long. Trimming cost V 5 bases and J 1 base, with 12 bases left between them. CDR3 residues: CASSPTSGSYEQYF. The CDR3 DNA sequence: TGTGCCAGCAGCCCAACGTCCGGGTCCTACGAGCAGTACTTC.

This clone was found once. The J gene is TRBJ2-7, the V gene TRBV19; 9 bases are shared with TRBD2. The germline gives CDR1 LNHDA, CDR2 SQIVND (reference sequence). Germline trimming cut 6 bases from V and 0 bases from J; bases unmatched to any gene: 9. The CDR3 is 16 residues long. The CDR3 is CASRASGVTSSYEQYF. CDR3 bases: TGTGCCAGTAGAGCTAGCGGGGTAACCAGCTCCTACGAGCAGTACTTC.

This clone was counted once. This chain links TRBV7-3 with TRBJ2-1, with a tentative D call TRBD2 (5 bases). In germline, CDR1 is SGHTA, CDR2 FQGTGA. The CDR3 has 15 amino acids. The V and J ends lost 5 bases and 0 bases respectively, with 11 bases between them. DNA for the CDR3: TGTGCCAGCAGCGCCACTAGGAGCTCCTACAATGAGCAGTTCTTC. It codes for CASSATRSSYNEQFF.

The rearrangement links TRBV3-1 (or the pseudogene TRBV3-2) to TRBJ2-1, with D hard to call. Trimming took off 4 bases at V and 4 bases at J, with 11 bases between the two ends. CDR1 LGHDT and CDR2 YNNKEL come from the germline V gene (reference sequence). The CDR3 has 14 residues. The CDR3 protein is CASSPDSGYNEQFF. CDR3 coding DNA: TGTGCCAGCAGCCCCGATTCAGGATACAATGAGCAGTTCTTC.

The chain links TRBV7-9 to TRBJ2-1; 13 nucleotides line up with TRBD2. This CDR3 is 16 amino acids long. CDR1 and CDR2 (germline): SEHNR, FQNEAQ (reference sequence). Trimming cost V 3 bases and J 2 bases; bases outside gene matches: 1. The CDR3 here is CASSLGLAGPYNEQFF. CDR3 bases: TGTGCCAGCAGCTTGGGACTAGCGGGGCCCTACAATGAGCAGTTCTTC.

The rearrangement joins TRBV19 to TRBJ1-1; 10 nucleotides agree with TRBD1. The germline V gene encodes CDR1 LNHDA and CDR2 SQIVND (reference sequence). The CDR3 contains 15 residues. The J segment lost 1 base and the V segment lost 2 bases, leaving 1 base of the junction unmatched. The CDR3, as DNA: TGTGCCAGTAGTATAAGGGACAGGGGGAACACTGAAGCTTTCTTT. As protein: CASSIRDRGNTEAFF.

V is TRBV24-1 and J is TRBJ1-2; 10 bases are shared with TRBD1. The ends lost 10 bases at V and 8 bases at J; junction bases unmatched: 9. This CDR3 spans 13 amino acids. Germline CDR1 is KGHDR and CDR2 is SFDVKD. This chain's CDR3 is CATVRGQGCGYTF. The CDR3 bases are TGTGCCACTGTCAGGGGACAGGGGTGCGGCTACACCTTC.

The chain recombines TRBV18 with TRBJ2-5, with 11 nucleotides matching TRBD2. V lost 1 base and J lost 2; bases outside the gene matches: 12. This CDR3 contains 19 residues. CDR1 and CDR2 (germline): KGHSH, LQKENI. The CDR3 DNA reads TGTGCCAGCTCACCACTCGCGACTAGCGGGGCAACTTCGCAAGAGACCCAGTACTTC. Its translation: CASSPLATSGATSQETQYF.

This clone was detected only a few times. The chain couples TRBV3-1 (or the pseudogene TRBV3-2) to TRBJ2-1; the D is unclear. The CDR3 is made up of 11 amino acids. Looked up from germline, CDR1 is LGHDT and CDR2 is YNNKEL (reference sequence). Trimming shortened V by 1 base and J by 9 bases, and 4 bases separated the two germline ends. This chain's CDR3 is CASSQVVEQFF. The CDR3 coding sequence is TGTGCCAGCAGCCAAGTAGTTGAGCAGTTCTTC.

V and J are TRBV18 and TRBJ2-1, with TRBD2 matching 8 bases. In germline, CDR1 is KGHSH, CDR2 LQKENI. The V segment lost 2 bases and the J segment 4 bases; nucleotides outside the gene matches: 13. CDR3 length: 18 residues. CDR3 protein: CASSPDGGAKRVYNEQFF. CDR3 bases: TGTGCCAGCTCACCAGACGGGGGGGCCAAGCGGGTTTACAATGAGCAGTTCTTC. The entire variable domain, with the rest obtained from reference TRBV18 and TRBJ2-1, is as follows: NAGVMQNPRHLVRRRGQEARLRCSPMKGHSHVYWYRQLPEEGLKFMVYLQKENIIDESGMPKERFSAEFPKEGPSILRIQQVVRGDSAAYFCASSPDGGAKRVYNEQFFGPGTRLTVL.

The chain joins TRBV3-1 (or the pseudogene TRBV3-2) to TRBJ1-1; D unresolved. CDR3 size: 16 residues. Germline V gives CDR1 LGHDT, CDR2 YNNKEL (reference sequence). The V gene lost 9 bases and the J gene lost 0 bases, with 20 bases spanning the gap. CDR3: CASCRGRAVMNTEAFF. The DNA of the CDR3 is TGTGCCAGTTGCCGGGGTAGGGCCGTTATGAACACTGAAGCTTTCTTT.

This clone was recorded a few times. This rearrangement joins TRBV9 to TRBJ2-5; D perhaps matches TRBD2 (5 bases). Germline CDR1 reads SGDLS; CDR2 reads YYNGEE. V was pared by 0 bases and J by 2 bases, with 5 bases between. The CDR3 is 13 amino acids. Here the CDR3 reads CASSVAGQETQYF. CDR3 sequence (DNA): TGTGCCAGCAGCGTAGCGGGGCAAGAGACCCAGTACTTC. The whole variable domain, filled in from reference TRBV9 and TRBJ2-5, reads DSGVTQTPKHLITATGQRVTLRCSPRSGDLSVYWYQQSLDQGLQFLIQYYNGEERAKGNILERFSAQQFPDLHSELNLSSLELGDSALYFCASSVAGQETQYFGPGTRLLVL.

The CDR3 reads CASSQEAGVGNQPQHF. In DNA form, the CDR3 reads TGTGCCAGCAGCCAAGAAGCAGGGGTTGGCAATCAGCCCCAGCATTTT. The V and J genes are TRBV4-2 and TRBJ1-5; TRBD1 might be the D (6 bases). Deletions cut 0 bases from V and 2 bases from J, with 11 bases between. The CDR3 consists of 16 residues. Germline loops: CDR1 LGHNA, CDR2 YNFKEQ.

The rearrangement joins TRBV4-3 to TRBJ2-1; 10 positions agree with TRBD2. CDR1 LGHNA and CDR2 YSLEER come from the germline V gene. The CDR3 is 17 residues long. Unmatched junction bases numbered 8, after V lost 0 bases and J lost 6 bases. This chain's CDR3 is CASSQDPSGGAPNEQFF. CDR3 DNA sequence: TGCGCCAGCAGCCAAGACCCAAGCGGGGGGGCCCCCAATGAGCAGTTCTTC.

The chain carries TRBV3-1 (or the pseudogene TRBV3-2) and TRBJ1-2, with D perhaps matching TRBD1 (5 bases). There are 16 residues in the CDR3. Trimming shortened V by 1 base and J by 0 bases, and 12 bases separated the two germline ends. Germline V gene sequence: CDR1 LGHDT, CDR2 YNNKEL (reference sequence). The CDR3: CASSQVGRLANYGYTF. As DNA, the CDR3 is TGTGCCAGCAGCCAAGTGGGGCGGCTGGCTAACTATGGCTACACCTTC.

The rearrangement links TRBV19 to TRBJ1-1, with 10 positions matching TRBD1. With V trimmed by 5 bases and J by 5 bases, 5 bases remained unmatched. CDR1 is LNHDA, CDR2 SQIVND, per germline (reference sequence). The CDR3 covers 14 residues. In DNA, the CDR3 is TGTGCCAGTAGTGTTGACAGGGGGCTTACTGAAGCTTTCTTT. It translates to CASSVDRGLTEAFF.

The chain joins TRBV5-8 to TRBJ1-6; possible D gene TRBD1, 6 bases. V was trimmed by 4 bases and J by 9 bases, leaving 20 bases between them. This CDR3 region has 16 residues. Germline lookup yields CDR1 SGHTS and CDR2 YDEGEE. The CDR3 DNA follows: TGTGCCAGCAGCGATCGACTTACAGGGCGTCCTTCACCCCTCCACTTT. It specifies CASSDRLTGRPSPLHF.

The chain joins TRBV6-2 or TRBV6-3 to TRBJ2-7, with 8 bases lining up with TRBD2. From germline, CDR1 is MNHEY and CDR2 SVGEGT. After removal of 6 bases from V and 4 bases from J, the junction contained 8 bases not matched to a gene. The CDR3 runs 14 residues. This CDR3 is CASSPGLVGYEQYF. The CDR3 region has the DNA TGTGCCAGCAGCCCGGGACTAGTCGGGTACGAGCAGTACTTC.

The chain has TRBV7-2 and TRBJ2-3; 14 positions match TRBD2. Losses at the gene ends were 4 bases for V and 2 bases for J; bases not matched to a gene: 2. The germline V gene encodes CDR1 SGHTA and CDR2 FQGNSA. The CDR3 runs to 16 residues. In DNA, the CDR3 is TGTGCCAGCAGCTCGGGACTAGCGGGAGACACAGATACGCAGTATTTT. It translates to CASSSGLAGDTDTQYF.

J is TRBJ2-3 and V is TRBV6-5; 10 nucleotides match TRBD2. Germline V gene data show CDR1 as MNHEY and CDR2 as SVGAGI. J was trimmed by 7 bases and V by 1 base; bases with no gene match: 8. This CDR3 region has 16 residues. The CDR3 loop is CASSYWASGGTHTQYF. The CDR3 region has the DNA TGTGCCAGCAGTTACTGGGCTAGCGGGGGCACGCATACGCAGTATTTT.

The chain couples TRBV14 to TRBJ2-3, with D possibly TRBD2 on 7 matching bases. Germline CDR1 SGHDN, CDR2 FVKESK. This CDR3 contains 17 residues. Trimming removed 1 base at V and 5 bases at J, with 19 bases between. CDR3 sequence: CASSQAGGLHVGDTQYF. In nucleotides, the CDR3 is TGTGCCAGCAGCCAAGCGGGGGGCCTTCACGTAGGAGATACGCAGTATTTT.

This clone occurred a few times. The chain carries TRBV19 and TRBJ1-1, with TRBD1 identical over 7 bases. This CDR3 comprises 20 residues. The germline V gene encodes CDR1 LNHDA and CDR2 SQIVND (reference sequence). Trimming at V came to 3 bases and at J to 1 base, leaving 20 bases not matched to a gene. The CDR3 here is CASSIWLTGPTLPKNTEAFF. DNA of the CDR3: TGTGCCAGTAGTATCTGGCTGACAGGGCCTACCTTACCCAAGAACACTGAAGCTTTCTTT.

The gene calls are TRBV11-2 and TRBJ2-3; TRBD1 matches 7 bases. CDR1 and CDR2 (germline): SGHAT, FQNNGV. The V gene end was trimmed by 4 bases and the J gene end by 0 bases; junction bases not matched to a gene: 16. This CDR3 comprises 19 residues. The DNA of the CDR3 is TGTGCCAGCAGCTACCCCCGGGACAGATTTACCCCTAGCACAGATACGCAGTATTTT. Protein product: CASSYPRDRFTPSTDTQYF.